This TCR beta chain was found in a study of Tregs in tolerant kidney transplant recipients. Generated by immunoSEQ multiplex PCR, the TCRdb table keeps only in-frame clones and is missing some. In the table there are about 59,000 clones, 83% of which are singletons. Unstimulated regulatory T cells (CD4+CD25+CD127-), CD4+CD25- non-regulatory cells, CD4 and CD8 cells were FACS-sorted from thawed PBMCs. The CDR3 is 14 amino acids. Germline V gene data show CDR1 as LNHDA and CDR2 as SQIVND (reference sequence). V trimming: 7 bases; J trimming: 4 bases; junction bases outside the gene matches: 7. The sequenced sample was CD4+ T cells from blood. The TCR was taken from a human donor in good health. The chain has TRBV19 and TRBJ1-5, with TRBD1 matching over 7 bases. CDR3 loop: CASTKGQENQPQHF. The CDR3 DNA sequence: TGTGCCAGTACCAAAGGACAGGAAAATCAGCCCCAGCATTTT. Using reference TRBV19 and TRBJ1-5 for the parts outside the CDR3, the full variable domain is DGGITQSPKYLFRKEGQNVTLSCEQNLNHDAMYWYRQDPGQGLRLIYYSQIVNDFQKGDIAEGYSVSREKKESFPLTVTSAQKNPTAFYLCASTKGQENQPQHFGDGTRLSIL.